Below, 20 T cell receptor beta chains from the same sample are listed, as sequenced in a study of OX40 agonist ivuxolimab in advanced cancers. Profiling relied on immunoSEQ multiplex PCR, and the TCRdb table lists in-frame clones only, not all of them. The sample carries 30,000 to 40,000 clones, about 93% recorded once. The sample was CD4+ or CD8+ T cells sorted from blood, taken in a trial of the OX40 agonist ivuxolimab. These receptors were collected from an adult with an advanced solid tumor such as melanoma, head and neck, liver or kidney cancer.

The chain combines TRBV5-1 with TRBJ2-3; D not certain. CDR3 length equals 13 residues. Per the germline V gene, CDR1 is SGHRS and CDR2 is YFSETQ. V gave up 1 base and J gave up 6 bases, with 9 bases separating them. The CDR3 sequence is CASSLLRVDTQYF. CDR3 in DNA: TGCGCCAGCAGCTTGCTACGGGTGGATACGCAGTATTTT.

This CDR3 is CASSLTVGNTGELFF. The CDR3 region has the DNA TGTGCCAGCAGCCTGACGGTCGGTAACACCGGGGAGCTGTTTTTT. The chain links TRBV5-4 to TRBJ2-2; D gene ambiguous. Germline V gene lookup returns CDR1 SGHNT and CDR2 YYREEE (reference sequence). This CDR3 has 15 amino acids. V was clipped by 4 bases and J by 2 bases, with 12 bases between them.

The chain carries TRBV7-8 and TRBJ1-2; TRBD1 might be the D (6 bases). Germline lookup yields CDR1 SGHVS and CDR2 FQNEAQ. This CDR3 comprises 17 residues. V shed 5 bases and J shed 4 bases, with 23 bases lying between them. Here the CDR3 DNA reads TGTGCCAGCAGCCTAACTCCCGGGAGAGGGGGAGGCTATGGCTACACCTTC. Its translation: CASSLTPGRGGGYGYTF.

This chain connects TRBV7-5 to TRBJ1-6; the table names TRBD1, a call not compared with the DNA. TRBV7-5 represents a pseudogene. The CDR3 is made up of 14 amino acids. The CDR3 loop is CARSTRGGRSPLHF. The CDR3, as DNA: TGTGCCAGAAGCACAAGGGGCGGACGATCACCCCTCCACTTT.

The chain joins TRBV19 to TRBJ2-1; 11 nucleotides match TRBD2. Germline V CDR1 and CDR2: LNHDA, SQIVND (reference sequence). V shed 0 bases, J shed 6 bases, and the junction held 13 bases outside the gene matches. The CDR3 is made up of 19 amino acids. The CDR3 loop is CASSIDMRLAGQPGNEQFF. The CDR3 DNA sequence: TGTGCCAGTAGTATAGATATGAGACTAGCGGGGCAACCTGGCAATGAGCAGTTCTTC.

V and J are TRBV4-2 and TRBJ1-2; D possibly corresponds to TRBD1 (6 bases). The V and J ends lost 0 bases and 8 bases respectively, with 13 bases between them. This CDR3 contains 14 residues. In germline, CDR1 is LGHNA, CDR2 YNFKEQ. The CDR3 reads CASSQDWGAGGYTF. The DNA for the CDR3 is TGTGCCAGCAGCCAAGATTGGGGGGCAGGGGGCTACACCTTC.

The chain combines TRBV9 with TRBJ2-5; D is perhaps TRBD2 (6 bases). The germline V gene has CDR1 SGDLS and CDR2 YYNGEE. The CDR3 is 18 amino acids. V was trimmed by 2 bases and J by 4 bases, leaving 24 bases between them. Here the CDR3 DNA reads TGTGCCAGCAGCGTGGGACTTGGAACGGGGCCTTCGCTAGAGACCCAGTACTTC. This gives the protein CASSVGLGTGPSLETQYF.

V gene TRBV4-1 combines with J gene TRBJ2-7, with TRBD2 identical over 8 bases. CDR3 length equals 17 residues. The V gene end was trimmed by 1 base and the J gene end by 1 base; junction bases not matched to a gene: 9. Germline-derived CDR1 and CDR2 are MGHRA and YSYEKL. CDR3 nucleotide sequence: TGCGCCAGCAGCCAAGTATGGGTCCCTAGCGGGTCCTACGAGCAGTACTTC. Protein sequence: CASSQVWVPSGSYEQYF.

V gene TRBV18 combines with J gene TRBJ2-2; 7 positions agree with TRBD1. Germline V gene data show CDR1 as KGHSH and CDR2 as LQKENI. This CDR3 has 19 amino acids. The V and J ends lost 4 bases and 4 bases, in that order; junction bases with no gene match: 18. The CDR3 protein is CASSLGREDRVLTTGELFF. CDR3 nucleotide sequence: TGTGCCAGCTCACTTGGAAGGGAAGACAGGGTTTTGACCACCGGGGAGCTGTTTTTT.

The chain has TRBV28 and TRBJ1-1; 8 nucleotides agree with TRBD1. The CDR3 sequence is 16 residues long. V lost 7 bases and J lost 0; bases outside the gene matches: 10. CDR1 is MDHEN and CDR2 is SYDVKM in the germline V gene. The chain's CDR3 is CASNPGGTGMNTEAFF. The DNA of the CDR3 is TGTGCCAGCAACCCAGGAGGGACAGGTATGAACACTGAAGCTTTCTTT. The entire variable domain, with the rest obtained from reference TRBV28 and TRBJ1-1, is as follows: DVKVTQSSRYLVKRTGEKVFLECVQDMDHENMFWYRQDPGLGLRLIYFSYDVKMKEKGDIPEGYSVSREKKERFSLILESASTNQTSMYLCASNPGGTGMNTEAFFGQGTRLTVV.

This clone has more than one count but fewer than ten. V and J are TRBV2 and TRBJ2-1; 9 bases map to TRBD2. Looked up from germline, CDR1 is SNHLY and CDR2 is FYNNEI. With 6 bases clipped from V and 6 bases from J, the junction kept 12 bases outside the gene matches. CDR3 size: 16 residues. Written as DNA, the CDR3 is TGTGCCAGCAGGGTAGGGTTGGCGGGGGGGGTCAATGAGCAGTTCTTC. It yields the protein CASRVGLAGGVNEQFF.

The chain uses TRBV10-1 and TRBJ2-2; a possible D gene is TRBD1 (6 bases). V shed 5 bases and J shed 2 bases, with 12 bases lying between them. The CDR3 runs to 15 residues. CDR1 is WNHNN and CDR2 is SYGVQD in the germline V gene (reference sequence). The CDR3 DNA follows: TGCGCCAGCAGTTCAGGGGCAAGTAACACCGGGGAGCTGTTTTTT. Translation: CASSSGASNTGELFF.

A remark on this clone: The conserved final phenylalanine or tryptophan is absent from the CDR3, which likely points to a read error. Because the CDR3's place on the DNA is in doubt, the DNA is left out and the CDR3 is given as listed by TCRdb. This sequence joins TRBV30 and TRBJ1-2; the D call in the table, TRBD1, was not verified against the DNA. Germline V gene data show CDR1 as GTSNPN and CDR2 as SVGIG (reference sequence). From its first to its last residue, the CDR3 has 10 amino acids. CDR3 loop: CAWRQEHRSD.

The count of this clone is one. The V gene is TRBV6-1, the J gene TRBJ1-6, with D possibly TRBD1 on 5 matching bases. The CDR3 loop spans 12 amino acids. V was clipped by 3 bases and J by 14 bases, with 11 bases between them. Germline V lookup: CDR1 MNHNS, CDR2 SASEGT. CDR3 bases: TGTGCCAGCAGTGATTTAGGGGAGACCCTCCACTTT. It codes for CASSDLGETLHF.

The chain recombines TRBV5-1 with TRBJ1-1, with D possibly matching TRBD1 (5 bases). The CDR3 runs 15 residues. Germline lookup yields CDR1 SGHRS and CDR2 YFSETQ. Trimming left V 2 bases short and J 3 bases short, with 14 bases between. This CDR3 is CASSFTGIGDTEAFF. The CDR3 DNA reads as TGCGCCAGCAGCTTTACAGGAATAGGCGACACTGAAGCTTTCTTT.

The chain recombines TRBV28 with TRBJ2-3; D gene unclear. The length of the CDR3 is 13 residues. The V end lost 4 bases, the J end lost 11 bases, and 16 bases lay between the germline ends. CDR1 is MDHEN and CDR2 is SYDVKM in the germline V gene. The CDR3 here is CASSSSADTGQYF. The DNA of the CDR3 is TGTGCCAGCAGTTCGTCAGCCGACACCGGGCAGTATTTT.

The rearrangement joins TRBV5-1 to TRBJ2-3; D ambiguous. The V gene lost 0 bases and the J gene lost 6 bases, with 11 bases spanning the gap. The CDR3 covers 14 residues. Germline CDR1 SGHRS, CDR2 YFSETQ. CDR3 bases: TGCGCCAGCAGCTTGGACCCCTACCCGGATACGCAGTATTTT. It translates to CASSLDPYPDTQYF.

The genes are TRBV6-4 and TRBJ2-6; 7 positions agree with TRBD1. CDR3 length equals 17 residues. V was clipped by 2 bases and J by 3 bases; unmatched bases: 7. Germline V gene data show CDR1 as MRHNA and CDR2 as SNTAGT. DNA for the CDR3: TGTGCCAGCAGTGACCAGCAGGGGGTAGGTGGGGCCAACGTCCTGACTTTC. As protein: CASSDQQGVGGANVLTF.

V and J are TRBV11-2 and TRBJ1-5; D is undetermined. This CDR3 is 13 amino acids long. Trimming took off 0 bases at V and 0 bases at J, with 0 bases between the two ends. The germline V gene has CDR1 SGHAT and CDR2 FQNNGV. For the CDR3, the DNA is TGTGCCAGCAGCTTAGATAGCAATCAGCCCCAGCATTTT. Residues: CASSLDSNQPQHF.

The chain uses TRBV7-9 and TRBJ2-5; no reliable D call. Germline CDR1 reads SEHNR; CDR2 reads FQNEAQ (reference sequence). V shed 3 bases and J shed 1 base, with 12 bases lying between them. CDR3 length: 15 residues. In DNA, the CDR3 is TGTGCCAGCAGCTTGTCAGGCATCTTCCAAGAGACCCAGTACTTC. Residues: CASSLSGIFQETQYF.